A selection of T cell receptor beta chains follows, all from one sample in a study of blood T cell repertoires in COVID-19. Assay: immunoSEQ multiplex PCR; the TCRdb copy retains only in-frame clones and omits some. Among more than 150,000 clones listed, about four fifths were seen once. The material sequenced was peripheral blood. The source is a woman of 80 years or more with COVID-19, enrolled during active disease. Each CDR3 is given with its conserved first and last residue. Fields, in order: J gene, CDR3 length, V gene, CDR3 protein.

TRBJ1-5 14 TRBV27 CASSPRRGYQPQHF
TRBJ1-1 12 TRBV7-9 CASKTPNTEAFF
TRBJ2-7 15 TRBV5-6 CASSFPGTRSYEQYF
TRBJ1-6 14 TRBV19 CASSRQAGNSPLHF
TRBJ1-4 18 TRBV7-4 CASSPQNWTVGGNEKLFF
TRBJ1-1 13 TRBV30 CACTRVLGTEAFF
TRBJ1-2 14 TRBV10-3 CAISPGGADYGYTF
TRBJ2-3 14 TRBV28 CASSLLADTDTQYF
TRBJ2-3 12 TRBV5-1 CASSPSPDTQYF
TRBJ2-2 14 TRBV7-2 CASGRRSGTGELFF
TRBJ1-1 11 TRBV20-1 CSVDRSTEAFF
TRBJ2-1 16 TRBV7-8 CASSFSGASSYNEQFF
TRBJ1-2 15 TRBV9 CASSVGDTTNYGYTF
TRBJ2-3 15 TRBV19 CASRELAASTDTQYF
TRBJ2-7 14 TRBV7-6 CASSFEDRGYEQYF
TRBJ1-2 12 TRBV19 CASMGDSYGYTF
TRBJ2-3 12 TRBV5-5 CASSLGGNTQYF
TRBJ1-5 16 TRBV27 CASSSRTGASYQPQHF
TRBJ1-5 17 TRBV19 CASSILTGLSGNQPQHF
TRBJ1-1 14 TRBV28 CASSPSDRLSEAFF
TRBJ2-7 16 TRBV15 CATSRDRTGGLYEQYF
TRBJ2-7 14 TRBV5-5 CASSSTGQSYEQYF
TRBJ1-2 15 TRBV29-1 CSVEEDQGVGYGYTF
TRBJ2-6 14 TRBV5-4 CASSTRWGANVLTF
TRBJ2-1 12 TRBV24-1 CASGGSASEQFF
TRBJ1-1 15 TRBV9 CASSVGGFGGTEAFF
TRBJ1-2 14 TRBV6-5 CASTRGAGNYGYTF
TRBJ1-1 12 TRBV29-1 CSVEEGGRGAFF
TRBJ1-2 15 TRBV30 CAWRVTGGINYGYTF
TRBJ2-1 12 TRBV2 CASILGYNEQFF
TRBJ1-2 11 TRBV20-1 CSASVLYGYTF
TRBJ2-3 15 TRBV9 CASSPQRGGTDTQYF
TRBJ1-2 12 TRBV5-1 CASSFGGSGWTF
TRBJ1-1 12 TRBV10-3 CAISPQGLEAFF
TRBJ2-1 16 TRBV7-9 CASSLSRLAGANEQFF
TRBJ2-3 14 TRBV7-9 CASSQGGSVDTQYF
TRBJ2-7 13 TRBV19 CASSLTGIYEQYF
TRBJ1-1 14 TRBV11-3 CASSSNRQGAHAFF
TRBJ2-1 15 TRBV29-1 CSVGVLAGPGREQFF
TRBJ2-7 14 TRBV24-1 CATSDLTQGSEQYF
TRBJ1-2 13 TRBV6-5 CASSYDRVKGYTF
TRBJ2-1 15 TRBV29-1 CSVDVQGSLHNEQFF
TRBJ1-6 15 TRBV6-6 CASSYSQGAGSPLHF
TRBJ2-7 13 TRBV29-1 CSVAPASSYEQYF
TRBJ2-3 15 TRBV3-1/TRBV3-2 CASSQEAGGRDTQYF
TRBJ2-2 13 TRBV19 CASSWGGTGELFF
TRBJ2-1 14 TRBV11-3 CASSRYSGGNEQFF
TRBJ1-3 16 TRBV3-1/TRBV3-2 CASSHFDRSSGNTIYF
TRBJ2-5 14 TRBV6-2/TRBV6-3 CASSTLGRRETQYF
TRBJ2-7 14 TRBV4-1 CASSQAAGGYEQYF